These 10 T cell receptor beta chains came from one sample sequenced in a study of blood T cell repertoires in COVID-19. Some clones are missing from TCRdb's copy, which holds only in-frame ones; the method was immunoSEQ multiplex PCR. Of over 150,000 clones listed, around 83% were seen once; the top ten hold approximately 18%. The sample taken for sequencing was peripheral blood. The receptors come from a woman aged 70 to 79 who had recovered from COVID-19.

This CDR3 is CASSAHRGWNTEAFF. Written as DNA, the CDR3 is TGTGCCAGCAGCGCCCACAGGGGATGGAACACTGAAGCTTTCTTT. The rearrangement links TRBV5-4 to TRBJ1-1, with 7 bases matching TRBD1. The CDR3 is made up of 15 amino acids. V shed 4 bases, J shed 1 base, and the junction held 7 bases outside the gene matches. Germline CDR1 reads SGHNT; CDR2 reads YYREEE (reference sequence).

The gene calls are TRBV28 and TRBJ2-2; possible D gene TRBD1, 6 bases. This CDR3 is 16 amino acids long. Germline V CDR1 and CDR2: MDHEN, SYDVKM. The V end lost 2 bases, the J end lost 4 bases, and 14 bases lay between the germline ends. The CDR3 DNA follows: TGTGCCAGCAGTTTAGGGGGCGGACTCCCCACCGGGGAGCTGTTTTTT. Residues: CASSLGGGLPTGELFF.

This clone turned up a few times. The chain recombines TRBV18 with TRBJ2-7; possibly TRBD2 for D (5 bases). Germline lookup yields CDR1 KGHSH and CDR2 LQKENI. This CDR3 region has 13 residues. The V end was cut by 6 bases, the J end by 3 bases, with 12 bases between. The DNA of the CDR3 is TGTGCCAGCTCCCCCGACGGGATCTACGAGCAGTACTTC. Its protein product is CASSPDGIYEQYF.

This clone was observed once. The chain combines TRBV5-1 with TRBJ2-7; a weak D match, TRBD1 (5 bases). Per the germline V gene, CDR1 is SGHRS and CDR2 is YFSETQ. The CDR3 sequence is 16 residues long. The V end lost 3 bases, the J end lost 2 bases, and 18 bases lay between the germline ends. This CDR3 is CASSSTSRRGAYEQYF. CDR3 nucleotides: TGCGCCAGCAGCTCTACCTCCCGAAGGGGCGCCTACGAGCAGTACTTC.

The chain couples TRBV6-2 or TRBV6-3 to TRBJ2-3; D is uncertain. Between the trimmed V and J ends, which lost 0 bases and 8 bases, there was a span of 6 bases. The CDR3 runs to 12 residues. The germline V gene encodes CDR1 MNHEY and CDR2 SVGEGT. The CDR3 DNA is TGTGCCAGCAGTTACTCTACGAGTACGCAGTATTTT. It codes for CASSYSTSTQYF.

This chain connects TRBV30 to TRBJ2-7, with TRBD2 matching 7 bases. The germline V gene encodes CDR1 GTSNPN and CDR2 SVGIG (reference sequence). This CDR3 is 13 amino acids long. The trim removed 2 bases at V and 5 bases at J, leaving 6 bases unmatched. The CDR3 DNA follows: TGTGCCTGGAGTCGGTGGGAGGGCCACGAGCAGTACTTC. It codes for CAWSRWEGHEQYF.

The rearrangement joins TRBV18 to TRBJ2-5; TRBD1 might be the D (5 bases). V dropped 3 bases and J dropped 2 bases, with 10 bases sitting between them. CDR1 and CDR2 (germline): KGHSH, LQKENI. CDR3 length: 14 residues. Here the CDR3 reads CASSPTQGQETQYF. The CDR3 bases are TGTGCCAGCTCACCCACGCAGGGTCAAGAGACCCAGTACTTC.

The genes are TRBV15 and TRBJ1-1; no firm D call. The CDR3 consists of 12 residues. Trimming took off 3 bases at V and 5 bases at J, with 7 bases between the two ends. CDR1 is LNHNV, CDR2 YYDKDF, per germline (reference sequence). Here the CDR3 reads CATSRTWTEAFF. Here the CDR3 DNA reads TGTGCCACCAGCAGGACTTGGACTGAAGCTTTCTTT.

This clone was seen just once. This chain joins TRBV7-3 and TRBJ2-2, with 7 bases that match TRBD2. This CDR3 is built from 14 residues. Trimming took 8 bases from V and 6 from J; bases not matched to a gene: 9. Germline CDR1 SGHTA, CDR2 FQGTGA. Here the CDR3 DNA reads TGTGCCAGCGGGGAGGGGTATTTGGCCGGGGAGCTGTTTTTT. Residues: CASGEGYLAGELFF.

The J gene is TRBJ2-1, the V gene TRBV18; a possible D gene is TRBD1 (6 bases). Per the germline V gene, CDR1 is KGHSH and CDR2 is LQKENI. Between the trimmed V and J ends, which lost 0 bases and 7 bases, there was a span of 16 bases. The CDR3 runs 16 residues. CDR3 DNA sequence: TGTGCCAGCTCACCACCGTCCGGGGCCCAGGGGAATGAGCAGTTCTTC. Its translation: CASSPPSGAQGNEQFF.